This T cell receptor (beta chain) was identified in a study of CD8 T cells in ankylosing spondylitis (dated by TCRdb to 2017 to 2019). With respect to the entire study: The study set out to find disease-linked TCR variants by profiling T cell receptor beta repertoires in ankylosing spondylitis patients and healthy donors. Peripheral blood was sampled, and synovial fluid was additionally collected from ankylosing spondylitis patients. The whole study cohort included 90 to 120 healthy donors and around 25 ankylosing spondylitis patients. Study-level results and caveats: A CD8+ phenotype was shown by the disease-linked clones, which were found at relatively low frequencies in peripheral blood. The disease-linked clones were reported to be significantly enriched in matched synovial fluid samples from ankylosing spondylitis patients. A TCR beta motif of several highly homologous amino acid variants appeared characteristic of blood from ankylosing spondylitis patients. Some of the motif variants had been reported before in the synovial fluid and blood of reactive arthritis patients, a finding that suggests common disease-initiation mechanisms.

Synovial fluid samples were paired with blood samples taken from the same ankylosing spondylitis patients. This clonotype was picked up a small number of times. The clone's antigen remains unknown. No base quality information exists; no much larger clone differs at one position. V is reduced by 6 bases and J by 4 bases, leaving a spacing of 10 bases between them. As encoded in the germline V gene (reference sequence), CDR1 is DFQATT while CDR2 is SNEGSKA. Counted from cysteine to phenylalanine, this CDR3 has 12 amino acids. Only the CDR3 portion is preserved as DNA: 36 bases, with reading frame beginning at the first base. This sample was sequenced with an Illumina HiSeq 2500. Quantitative 5'-RACE with molecular barcodes was used to prepare TCR beta libraries. Per the source publication's procedure: A new computational method, built on a probabilistic model of VDJ rearrangement, was used to identify disease-linked TCR variants. TCRdb passed the public sequencing reads through fastp at Q25 and MiXCR, retaining productive beta sequences. Merged by CDR3 protein, the rows form single entries marked with the most common genes and DNA. TCRdb's processing, not the study's, gives the V and J calls here. Counted in this sample were some 140,000 distinct CDR3 sequences; roughly 8.4% of them appeared once. Approximately 7% of the sample is held by the ten biggest clonotypes.

This chain joins TRBV20-1 to TRBJ2-1, with a tentative D call of TRBD1 or TRBD2, each matching 5 bases. What was sequenced was synovial fluid, either unsorted or a sorted T cell fraction (not recorded which). The receptor was isolated from a male donor with ankylosing spondylitis. The CDR3 loop reads CSARWGYNEQFF. The DNA sequence is TGCAGTGCCAGGTGGGGGTACAATGAGCAGTTCTTC.